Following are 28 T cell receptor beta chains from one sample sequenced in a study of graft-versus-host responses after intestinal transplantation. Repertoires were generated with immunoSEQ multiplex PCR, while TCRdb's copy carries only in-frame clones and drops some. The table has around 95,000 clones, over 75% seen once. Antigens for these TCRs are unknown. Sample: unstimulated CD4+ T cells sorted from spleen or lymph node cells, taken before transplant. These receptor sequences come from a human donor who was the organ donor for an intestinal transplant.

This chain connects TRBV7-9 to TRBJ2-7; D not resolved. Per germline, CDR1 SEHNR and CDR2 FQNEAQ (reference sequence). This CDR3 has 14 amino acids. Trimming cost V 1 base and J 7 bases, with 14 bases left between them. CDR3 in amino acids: CASSLGPASGEQYF. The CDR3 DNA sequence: TGTGCCAGCAGCTTAGGTCCTGCGAGTGGTGAGCAGTACTTC.

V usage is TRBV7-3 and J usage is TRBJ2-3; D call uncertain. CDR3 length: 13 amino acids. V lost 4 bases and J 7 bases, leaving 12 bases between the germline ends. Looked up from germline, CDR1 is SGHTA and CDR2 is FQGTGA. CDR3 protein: CASSSPGVHTQYF. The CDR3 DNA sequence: TGTGCCAGCAGCTCCCCAGGAGTTCATACGCAGTATTTT.

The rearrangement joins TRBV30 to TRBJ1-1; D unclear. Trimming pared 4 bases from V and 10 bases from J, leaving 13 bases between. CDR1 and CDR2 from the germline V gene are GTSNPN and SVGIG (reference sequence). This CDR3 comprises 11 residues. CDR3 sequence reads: CAWTPRLGAFF. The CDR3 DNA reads TGTGCCTGGACCCCCCGGCTGGGAGCTTTCTTT.

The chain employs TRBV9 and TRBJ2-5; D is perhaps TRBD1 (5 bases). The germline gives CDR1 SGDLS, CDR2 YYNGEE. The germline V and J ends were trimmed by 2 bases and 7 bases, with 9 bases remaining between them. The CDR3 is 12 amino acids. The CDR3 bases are TGTGCCAGCAGCGTGGACACGGCGACCCAGTACTTC. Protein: CASSVDTATQYF. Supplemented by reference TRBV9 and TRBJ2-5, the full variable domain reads DSGVTQTPKHLITATGQRVTLRCSPRSGDLSVYWYQQSLDQGLQFLIQYYNGEERAKGNILERFSAQQFPDLHSELNLSSLELGDSALYFCASSVDTATQYFGPGTRLLVL.

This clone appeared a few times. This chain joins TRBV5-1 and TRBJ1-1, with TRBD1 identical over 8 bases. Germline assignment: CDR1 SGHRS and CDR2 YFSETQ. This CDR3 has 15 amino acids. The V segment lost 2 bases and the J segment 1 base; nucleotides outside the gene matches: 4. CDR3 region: CASSLQGGQNTEAFF. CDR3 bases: TGCGCCAGCAGCTTACAGGGGGGACAGAACACTGAAGCTTTCTTT.

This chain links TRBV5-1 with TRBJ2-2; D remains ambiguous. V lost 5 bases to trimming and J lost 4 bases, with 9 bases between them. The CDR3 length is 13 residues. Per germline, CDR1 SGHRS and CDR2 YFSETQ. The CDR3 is CASRVGSTGELFF. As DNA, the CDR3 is TGCGCCAGCAGGGTCGGGTCCACCGGGGAGCTGTTTTTT.

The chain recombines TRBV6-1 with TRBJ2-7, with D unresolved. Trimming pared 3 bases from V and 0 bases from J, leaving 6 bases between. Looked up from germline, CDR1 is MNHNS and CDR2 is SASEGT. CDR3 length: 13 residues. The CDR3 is CASSEVYSYEQYF. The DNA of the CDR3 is TGTGCCAGCAGTGAGGTGTACTCCTACGAGCAGTACTTC.

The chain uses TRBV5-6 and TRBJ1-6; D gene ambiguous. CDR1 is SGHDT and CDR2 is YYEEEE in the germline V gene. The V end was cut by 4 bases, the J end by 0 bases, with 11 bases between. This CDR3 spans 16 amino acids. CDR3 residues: CASSVIQSSYNSPLHF. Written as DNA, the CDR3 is TGTGCCAGCAGCGTGATACAGAGCTCCTATAATTCACCCCTCCACTTT.

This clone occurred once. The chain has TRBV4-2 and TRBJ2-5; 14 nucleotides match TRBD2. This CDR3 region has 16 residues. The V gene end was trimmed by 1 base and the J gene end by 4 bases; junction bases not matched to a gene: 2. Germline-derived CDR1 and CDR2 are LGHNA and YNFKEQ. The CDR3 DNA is TGTGCCAGCAGCCAAGGACTAGCGGGGGGGCGAGAGACCCAGTACTTC. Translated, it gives CASSQGLAGGRETQYF.

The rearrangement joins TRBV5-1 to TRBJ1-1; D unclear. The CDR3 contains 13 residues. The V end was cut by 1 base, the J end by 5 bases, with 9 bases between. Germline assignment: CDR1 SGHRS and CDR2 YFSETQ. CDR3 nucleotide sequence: TGCGCCAGCAGCTTGATGACCGGAACTGAAGCTTTCTTT. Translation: CASSLMTGTEAFF.

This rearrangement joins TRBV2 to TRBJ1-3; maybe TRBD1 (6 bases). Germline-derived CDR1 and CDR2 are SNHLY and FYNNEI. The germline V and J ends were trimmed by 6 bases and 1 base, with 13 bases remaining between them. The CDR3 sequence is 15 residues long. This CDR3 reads CASRLTGPSGNTIYF. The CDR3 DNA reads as TGTGCCAGCAGGCTAACAGGGCCATCTGGAAACACCATATATTTT.

The CDR3 region has the DNA TGTGCCAGCAGATGGCAGGAGAACACTGAAGCTTTCTTT. Amino acid sequence: CASRWQENTEAFF. This rearrangement joins TRBV2 to TRBJ1-1; D is ambiguous. V shed 6 bases and J shed 1 base, with 9 bases lying between them. Germline CDR1 and CDR2: SNHLY and FYNNEI. The CDR3 has 13 residues.

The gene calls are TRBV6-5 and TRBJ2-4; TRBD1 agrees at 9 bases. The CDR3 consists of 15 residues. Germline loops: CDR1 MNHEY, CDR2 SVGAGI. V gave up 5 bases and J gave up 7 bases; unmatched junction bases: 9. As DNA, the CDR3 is TGTGCCAGCAGTATAAAGGGACAGGGAGTGAACATTCAGTACTTC. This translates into CASSIKGQGVNIQYF.

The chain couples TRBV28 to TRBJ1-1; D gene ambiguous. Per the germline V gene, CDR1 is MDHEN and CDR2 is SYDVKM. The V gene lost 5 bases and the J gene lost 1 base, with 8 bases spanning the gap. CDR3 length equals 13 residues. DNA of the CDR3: TGTGCCAGCAGTCCCCCAGGGAACACTGAAGCTTTCTTT. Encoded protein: CASSPPGNTEAFF. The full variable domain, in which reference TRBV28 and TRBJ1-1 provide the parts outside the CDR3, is DVKVTQSSRYLVKRTGEKVFLECVQDMDHENMFWYRQDPGLGLRLIYFSYDVKMKEKGDIPEGYSVSREKKERFSLILESASTNQTSMYLCASSPPGNTEAFFGQGTRLTVV.

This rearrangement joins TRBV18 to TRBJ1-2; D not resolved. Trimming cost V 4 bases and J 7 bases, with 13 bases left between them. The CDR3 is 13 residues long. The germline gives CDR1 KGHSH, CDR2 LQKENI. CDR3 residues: CASSLQDTLGYTF. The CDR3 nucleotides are TGTGCCAGCTCACTCCAGGATACCCTTGGCTACACCTTC.

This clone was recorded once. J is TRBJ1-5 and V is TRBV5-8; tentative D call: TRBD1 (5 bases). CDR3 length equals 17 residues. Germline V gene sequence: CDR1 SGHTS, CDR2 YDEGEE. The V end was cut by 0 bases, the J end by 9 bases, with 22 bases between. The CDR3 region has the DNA TGTGCCAGCAGCTTGGCCAGTATTAGGGCGTCCGGGGCGCCCCAGCATTTT. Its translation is CASSLASIRASGAPQHF.

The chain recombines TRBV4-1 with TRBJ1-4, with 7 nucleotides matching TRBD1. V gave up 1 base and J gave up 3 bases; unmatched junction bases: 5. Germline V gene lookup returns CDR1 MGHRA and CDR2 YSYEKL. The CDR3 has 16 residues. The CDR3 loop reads CASSQVRGTANEKLFF. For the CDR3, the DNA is TGCGCCAGCAGCCAAGTCCGAGGGACAGCTAATGAAAAACTGTTTTTT.

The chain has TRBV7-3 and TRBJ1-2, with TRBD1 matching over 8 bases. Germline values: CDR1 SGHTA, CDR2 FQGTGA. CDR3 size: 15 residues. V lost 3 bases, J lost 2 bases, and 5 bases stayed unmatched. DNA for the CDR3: TGTGCCAGCAGCTTTTCAGGGGGCTCGAACTATGGCTACACCTTC. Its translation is CASSFSGGSNYGYTF.

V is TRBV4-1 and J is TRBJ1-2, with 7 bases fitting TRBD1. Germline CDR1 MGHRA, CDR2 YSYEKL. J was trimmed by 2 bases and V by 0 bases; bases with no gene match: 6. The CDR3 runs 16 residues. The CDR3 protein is CASSQDPGQRNYGYTF. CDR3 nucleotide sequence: TGCGCCAGCAGCCAAGACCCGGGACAGAGAAACTATGGCTACACCTTC.

CDR3 protein: CASSSQFYEQYF. CDR3 coding DNA: TGTGCCAGCAGTAGCCAGTTCTACGAGCAGTACTTC. This rearrangement joins TRBV25-1 to TRBJ2-7, with D unresolved. Trimming pared 5 bases from V and 3 bases from J, leaving 8 bases between. In germline, CDR1 is MGHDK, CDR2 SYGVNS. CDR3 length equals 12 residues.

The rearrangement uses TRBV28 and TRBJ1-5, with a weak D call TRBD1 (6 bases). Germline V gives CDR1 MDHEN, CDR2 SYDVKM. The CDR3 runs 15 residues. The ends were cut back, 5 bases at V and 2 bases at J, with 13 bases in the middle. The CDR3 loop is CASSPSGGGNQPQHF. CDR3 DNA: TGTGCCAGCAGTCCGTCGGGGGGCGGCAATCAGCCCCAGCATTTT.

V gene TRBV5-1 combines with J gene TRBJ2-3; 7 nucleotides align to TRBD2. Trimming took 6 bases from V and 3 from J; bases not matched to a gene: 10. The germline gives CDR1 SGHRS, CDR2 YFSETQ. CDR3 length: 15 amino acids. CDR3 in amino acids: CASTPLGGETDTQYF. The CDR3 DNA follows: TGCGCCAGCACTCCCCTTGGGGGGGAAACAGATACGCAGTATTTT.

CDR3 region: CASSLVGAQNEKLFF. DNA for the CDR3: TGCGCCAGCAGCTTGGTCGGGGCCCAAAATGAAAAACTGTTTTTT. This chain links TRBV5-1 with TRBJ1-4; D perhaps matches TRBD1 (5 bases). The CDR3 contains 15 residues. The germline CDR1 and CDR2 sequences are SGHRS and YFSETQ. Between the trimmed V and J ends, which lost 0 bases and 5 bases, there was a span of 11 bases.

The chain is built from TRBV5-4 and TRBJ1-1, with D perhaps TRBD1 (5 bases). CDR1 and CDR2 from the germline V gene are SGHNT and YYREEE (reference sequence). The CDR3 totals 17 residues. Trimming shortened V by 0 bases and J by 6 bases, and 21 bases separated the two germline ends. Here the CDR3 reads CASSLGPEGTARPEAFF. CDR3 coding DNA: TGTGCCAGCAGCTTGGGACCTGAGGGGACGGCCCGTCCTGAAGCTTTCTTT.

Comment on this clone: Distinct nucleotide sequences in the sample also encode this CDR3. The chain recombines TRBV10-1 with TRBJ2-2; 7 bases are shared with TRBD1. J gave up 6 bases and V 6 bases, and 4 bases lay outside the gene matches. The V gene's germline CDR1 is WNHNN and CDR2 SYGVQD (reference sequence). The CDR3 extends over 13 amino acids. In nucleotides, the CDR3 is TGCGCCAGCAGCCGACAGGGAGCCGGGGAGCTGTTTTTT. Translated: CASSRQGAGELFF.

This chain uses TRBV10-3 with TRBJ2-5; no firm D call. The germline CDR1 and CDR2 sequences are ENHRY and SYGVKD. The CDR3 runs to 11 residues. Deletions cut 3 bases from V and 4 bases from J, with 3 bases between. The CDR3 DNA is TGTGCCATCAGTGAAGGAGAGACCCAGTACTTC. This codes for CAISEGETQYF.

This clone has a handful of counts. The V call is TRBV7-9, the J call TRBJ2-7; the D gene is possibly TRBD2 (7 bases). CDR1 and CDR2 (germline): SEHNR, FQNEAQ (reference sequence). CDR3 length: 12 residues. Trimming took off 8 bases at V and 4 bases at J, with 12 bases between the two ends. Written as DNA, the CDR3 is TGTGCCAGCTCGGGGGGCCGGTACGAGCAGTACTTC. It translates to CASSGGRYEQYF.

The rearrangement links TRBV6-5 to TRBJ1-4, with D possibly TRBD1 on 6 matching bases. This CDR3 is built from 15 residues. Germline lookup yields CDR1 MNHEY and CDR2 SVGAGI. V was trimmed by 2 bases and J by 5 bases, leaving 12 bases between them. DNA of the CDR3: TGTGCCAGCAGTTACAGTCAGGGGCTGAATGAAAAACTGTTTTTT. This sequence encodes CASSYSQGLNEKLFF.